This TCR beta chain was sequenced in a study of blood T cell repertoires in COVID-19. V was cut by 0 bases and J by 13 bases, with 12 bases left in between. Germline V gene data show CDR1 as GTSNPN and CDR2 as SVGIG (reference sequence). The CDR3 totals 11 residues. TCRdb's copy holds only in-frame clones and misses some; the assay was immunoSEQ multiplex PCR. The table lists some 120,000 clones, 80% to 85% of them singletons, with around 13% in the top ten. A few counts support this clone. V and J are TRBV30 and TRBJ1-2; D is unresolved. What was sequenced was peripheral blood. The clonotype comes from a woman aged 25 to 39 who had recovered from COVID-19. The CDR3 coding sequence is TGTGCCTGGAGTGTAGAGGTGGAGTGCACCTTC. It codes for CAWSVEVECTF.